The clone carrying this T cell receptor (beta chain) was recorded only once. Original methodology: For nucleated cells, counts were estimated from reference gene primer amplification. The protocol was immunoSEQ multiplex PCR, while the TCRdb copy is restricted to in-frame clones and leaves out a portion. The V and J calls and clone size are taken from that table; D and trimming were inferred from the DNA. The table includes hundreds of thousands of clones, over 80% detected once. Per germline, CDR1 SGHNT and CDR2 YYREEE (reference sequence). Trimming removed 6 bases from V and 6 bases from J, with 5 bases in between. The CDR3 contains 10 residues. These data come from a study of blood T cell repertoires in COVID-19. About the research overall: T cells, B-cell-depleted T cells, or PBMCs supplied cDNA or gDNA.

The sequence came from a woman aged 40 to 50 who had recovered from COVID-19. Sequencing was carried out using peripheral blood. V gene TRBV5-4 combines with J gene TRBJ2-3; D not resolved. CDR3 nucleotides: TGTGCCAGCACCCTTGATACGCAGTATTTT. Encoded protein: CASTLDTQYF.